This T cell receptor (beta chain) was documented in a study of shared clonotypes between healthy human individuals (dated by TCRdb to the early 2020s). For the study in its entirety: Two women and a few men aged 18 to 49 years were included in the cohort. For each donor, CD4 naive and CD4 memory were each run on three plates, CD8 naive on two plates, and CD8 memory on one plate. The study deeply sequenced blood TCR repertoires of about 5 healthy adults to estimate repertoire size and the extent of clonotype sharing between individuals. To increase sequencing depth and limit assay-specific biases, different laboratories used diverse techniques to prepare libraries and sequence TCR repertoires. Between about 0.85 and 9.5 billion PBMCs per donor were obtained by leukapheresis.

In regard to this clone: No cognate antigen has been identified for it. It has no much larger one-base neighbor in the sample; base qualities were not kept. This sample includes further DNA sequences coding for the same CDR3.

Overall study results and their limits: Estimated clonotype richness was generally larger for naive than for memory subsets. Based on pairwise subsampling, the degree of clonotype sharing among donors was expected to be affected by sequencing depth. About 5% of naive CD4, around 3.6% of naive CD8, about 2.4% of memory CD4, and about 0.4% of memory CD8 clonotypes were shared across a few donors. Only blood was sampled, and tissue TCR repertoires likely differ from those in blood. Because the study included a small number of donors, the genetic and exposure-history diversity represented was limited. Higher generation probabilities were observed for clonotypes shared by all four sorted-subset donors than for non-shared clonotypes. Even with the large sequencing depth, rarefaction of the sorted-subset datasets indicated that sequencing was incomplete.

Reading the germline V gene gives CDR1 SGHRS and CDR2 YFSETQ. From its cysteine to its phenylalanine, the CDR3 spans 15 amino acids. Just the 45-base CDR3 DNA is kept, in frame starting at base 1. Trimming takes 4 bases from V and 0 bases from J, and the germline ends sit 8 bases apart. Using the deep immunoSEQ assay, multiplex PCR amplified TCR CDR3 regions from genomic DNA. Genomic DNA extracted from each cell subset was distributed evenly over all wells of several immunoSEQ 96-well plates, and each plate served as one replicate. For sorted subsets, each replicate PCR was loaded with about 0.2 ug genomic DNA, equivalent to 25,000 to 35,000 T cell genomes. The purified libraries were quantified using a Qubit 3.0 fluorometer, sized with a Bioanalyzer 2100, and then quantified again using the KAPA Library Quantification kit. Every immunoSEQ 96-well plate was sequenced on a separate single-read 150-cycle Illumina NextSeq 550 flow cell. Concerning the study's data processing: Because the immunoSEQ output held only junctional sequences and lacked quality scores, the filtering could not match the filtering applied to full-length reads. Sequences were annotated with PyIR, a Python wrapper for IgBLAST v1.9, and V/J genes and CDR3 were assigned using IMGT germline references. Reads were removed for weak V/J assignments (E-value above 1e-6), missing CDR3, stop codons, out-of-frame junctions, or ambiguous translated residues. V3J clonotypes were defined as sequences sharing the same inferred V gene, J gene, and CDR3 amino acid sequence. The percentage overlap between two repertoires was calculated by dividing the number of shared unique clonotypes by the size of the smaller repertoire. Richness of each repertoire was evaluated using RTK rarefaction, the Chao1 estimator, and Recon v2.1 estimates of unobserved clonotypes. Generation probabilities for all TCRbeta clonotypes obtained by the gDNA method from a few donors were computed using OLGA. TCRdb retrieved this table from immuneACCESS and kept in-frame rearrangements only. Not all clones are present; in checked studies, unresolved V genes account for under half, and no reason is known for the remainder. D and trimming come from the DNA, and the V and J calls and clone size come from that table. The sample records nearly 1 million clones, about three quarters of which are singletons. About 1.5% of the sample comes from the top ten.

Donors were healthy HIV-negative adults with no recently reported acute infections or vaccinations. Every donor was a Caucasian adult residing in Nashville, Tennessee, USA. Magnetic negative selection was used to enrich CD4+ T cells, after which naive cells were positively selected on CD45RA and the negative fraction became the memory subset. Blood was collected by leukapheresis, and PBMCs were isolated by Ficoll-Histopaque density gradient centrifugation and then cryopreserved in liquid nitrogen vapor phase. Purity and quantity of every magnetically sorted T cell population were checked by analytical flow cytometry. Genomic DNA was isolated from each sorted fraction and quantified by UV absorbance on a Nanodrop 2000c.

The sequence links TRBV5-1 to TRBJ2-6; the D gene identity is not certain. This TCR derives from a man in his late teens or twenties in good health. The sequencing sample was made of memory CD4+ T cells sorted from blood. According to the study, the label for this sample's cell subset or site signals: CD45RA-negative fraction. CDR3 reads: CASSSSGSGANVLTF. At the DNA level, the sequence is TGCGCCAGCAGCAGCAGTGGCTCTGGGGCCAACGTCCTGACTTTC.